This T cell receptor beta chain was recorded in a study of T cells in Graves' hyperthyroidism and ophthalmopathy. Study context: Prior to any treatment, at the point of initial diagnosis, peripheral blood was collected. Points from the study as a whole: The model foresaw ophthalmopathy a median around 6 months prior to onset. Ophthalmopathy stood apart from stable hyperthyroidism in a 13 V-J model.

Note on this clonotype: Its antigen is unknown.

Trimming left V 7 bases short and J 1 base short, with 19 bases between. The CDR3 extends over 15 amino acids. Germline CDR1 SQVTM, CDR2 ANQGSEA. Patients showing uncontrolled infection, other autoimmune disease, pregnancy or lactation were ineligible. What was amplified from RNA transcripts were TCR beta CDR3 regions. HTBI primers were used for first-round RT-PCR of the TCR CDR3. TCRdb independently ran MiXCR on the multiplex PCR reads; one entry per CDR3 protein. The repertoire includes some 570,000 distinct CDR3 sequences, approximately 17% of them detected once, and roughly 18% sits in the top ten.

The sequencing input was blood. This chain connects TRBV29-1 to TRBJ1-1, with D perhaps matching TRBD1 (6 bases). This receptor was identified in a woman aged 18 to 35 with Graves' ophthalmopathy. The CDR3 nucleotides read TGCAGCGCCTGTCGGACAGAGCCTTCGAACACTGAAGCTTTCTTT. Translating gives CSACRTEPSNTEAFF.